This T cell receptor beta chain stems from a study of blood T cell repertoires in COVID-19. Study-wide background: Collection of acute and convalescent COVID-19 samples took place in the United States, Italy and Spain. T cells, B-cell-depleted T cells, or PBMCs supplied cDNA or gDNA.

In the original processing: Researchers report that nucleated cell counts were estimated from reference gene primer amplification. Sequencing was performed with immunoSEQ multiplex PCR; in TCRdb, only in-frame clones are kept and a portion is missing. Clone size and the V and J calls come from that table; the DNA yielded D and trimming. The sample yields around 81,000 clones, 83% seen once. Germline V CDR1 and CDR2: MDHEN, SYDVKM. Trimming took off 2 bases at V and 3 bases at J, with 11 bases between the two ends. The length of the CDR3 is 15 residues. The chain has TRBV28 and TRBJ1-5; D gene ambiguous. Specimen: peripheral blood. The sequence was collected from an older man with acute or convalescent COVID-19. This CDR3 is CASSLDAGLNQPQHF. DNA for the CDR3: TGTGCCAGCAGTTTAGATGCGGGCCTCAATCAGCCCCAGCATTTT.